This T cell receptor beta chain came from a study of blood T cell repertoires in COVID-19. Turning to the study itself: In each case, the material was cDNA or gDNA derived from T cells, B-cell-depleted T cells, or PBMCs.

In the authors' workflow: Estimation of nucleated cell counts was performed using reference gene primer amplification. Sequencing used immunoSEQ multiplex PCR; TCRdb keeps in-frame clones, though not all of them. That table is the source of V, J and clone size, and D and trimming were worked out from the DNA. Of fewer than 250,000 clones in the sample, about 87% were seen once. V was shortened by 2 bases and J by 2 bases, with 10 bases between the two germline ends. CDR1 and CDR2 (germline): MNHEY, SVGAGI. The CDR3 has 15 amino acids. Sequenced: peripheral blood. The source is an older man with acute or convalescent COVID-19. J is TRBJ1-5 and V is TRBV6-5; possible D gene TRBD1, 6 bases. Written as DNA, the CDR3 is TGTGCCAGCAGTTACGGGGGACAAGGCAATCAGCCCCAGCATTTT. It is translated as CASSYGGQGNQPQHF.